These 25 T cell receptor beta chains were sequenced from one sample in a study of blood T cell repertoires in COVID-19. Measured with immunoSEQ multiplex PCR; TCRdb has only the in-frame clones, and not every one. This table has around 170,000 clones, more than 85% appearing once. Sequences were obtained from peripheral blood. Receptors originate from a man aged 45-65 years with acute or convalescent COVID-19.

The chain carries TRBV15 and TRBJ1-2, with D perhaps matching TRBD1 (5 bases). The CDR3 is 12 residues long. Trimming shortened V by 0 bases and J by 9 bases, and 8 bases separated the two germline ends. Germline CDR1 reads LNHNV; CDR2 reads YYDKDF (reference sequence). The CDR3 DNA is TGTGCCACCAGCAGAGATGGGGCCAGCTACACCTTC. This sequence encodes CATSRDGASYTF. The whole variable domain, remainder taken from reference TRBV15 and TRBJ1-2, is DAMVIQNPRYQVTQFGKPVTLSCSQTLNHNVMYWYQQKSSQAPKLLFHYYDKDFNNEADTPDNFQSRRPNTSFCFLDIRSPGLGDTAMYLCATSRDGASYTFGSGTRLTVV.

The chain joins TRBV19 to TRBJ2-5; TRBD2 agrees at 11 bases. The CDR3 extends over 16 amino acids. J lost 3 bases, V lost 2 bases, and 5 bases had no gene match. Germline-derived CDR1 and CDR2 are LNHDA and SQIVND (reference sequence). This CDR3 is CASSITHSGREETQYF. CDR3 in DNA: TGTGCCAGTAGTATAACCCATAGCGGGAGGGAAGAGACCCAGTACTTC.

CDR3 protein: CASSTTSGRGGEQYF. The CDR3 DNA is TGTGCCAGCAGCACGACTAGCGGGAGAGGCGGCGAGCAGTACTTC. This rearrangement joins TRBV11-2 to TRBJ2-7; TRBD2 agrees at 12 bases. CDR1 SGHAT and CDR2 FQNNGV come from the germline V gene. V lost 5 bases and J lost 6; bases outside the gene matches: 8. CDR3 length: 15 amino acids.

The chain uses TRBV27 and TRBJ2-7, with 10 bases that match TRBD2. The length of the CDR3 is 14 residues. Germline V gene lookup returns CDR1 MNHEY and CDR2 SMNVEV (reference sequence). V trimming: 7 bases; J trimming: 5 bases; junction bases outside the gene matches: 8. The CDR3 loop is CASTHIAGGNEQYF. CDR3 in DNA: TGTGCCAGCACACACATAGCGGGAGGTAACGAGCAGTACTTC.

The chain links TRBV27 to TRBJ2-3; 8 nucleotides align to TRBD1. Trimming removed 3 bases from V and 6 bases from J; junction bases left unmatched: 5. The CDR3 runs 14 residues. The V gene's germline CDR1 is MNHEY and CDR2 SMNVEV (reference sequence). This CDR3 reads CASSLSRGHDTQYF. In DNA form, the CDR3 reads TGTGCCAGCAGTTTGAGCAGGGGGCACGATACGCAGTATTTT.

This chain connects TRBV7-8 to TRBJ1-3; 7 nucleotides align to TRBD1. J gave up 2 bases and V 8 bases, and 9 bases lay outside the gene matches. This CDR3 comprises 15 residues. CDR1 and CDR2 (germline): SGHVS, FQNEAQ. DNA for the CDR3: TGTGCCAGCGGAATGAGACAGGGAGCTGGAAACACCATATATTTT. This sequence encodes CASGMRQGAGNTIYF.

The chain is built from TRBV18 and TRBJ2-3; TRBD2 might be the D (5 bases). In germline, CDR1 is KGHSH, CDR2 LQKENI. The germline V and J ends were trimmed by 5 bases and 1 base, with 16 bases remaining between them. CDR3 length equals 16 residues. The CDR3 sequence is CASSATIGIRTDTQYF. The CDR3 DNA follows: TGTGCCAGCTCAGCGACTATAGGGATTCGCACAGATACGCAGTATTTT.

This clone turned up a few times. A junction boundary mismatches the germline segment, possibly from a read error. V is TRBV9 and J is TRBJ1-2; D might be TRBD1 (6 bases). Germline V CDR1 and CDR2: SGDLS, YYNGEE. This CDR3 has 11 residues. The CDR3 loop is CASSPRGSPDF. As DNA, the CDR3 is TGTGCCAGCAGCCCTAGGGGGTCCCCGGACTTC.

This clone was seen only once. J is TRBJ2-7 and V is TRBV10-1; 10 bases are shared with TRBD1. The V and J ends lost 4 bases and 3 bases, in that order; junction bases with no gene match: 6. The germline V gene has CDR1 WNHNN and CDR2 SYGVQD (reference sequence). The CDR3 runs 15 residues. The CDR3 loop reads CASSVVGQGFYEQYV. Written as DNA, the CDR3 is TGCGCCAGCAGTGTGGTGGGACAGGGGTTCTACGAGCAGTACGTC.

CDR3 protein: CAISESGTGKALGYGYTF. CDR3 DNA sequence: TGTGCCATCAGTGAGTCAGGGACAGGGAAAGCCCTAGGGTATGGCTACACCTTC. This chain connects TRBV10-3 to TRBJ1-2, with 9 bases matching TRBD1. The germline CDR1 and CDR2 sequences are ENHRY and SYGVKD. The CDR3 extends over 18 amino acids. V gave up 0 bases and J gave up 5 bases; unmatched junction bases: 13.

This chain connects TRBV5-1 to TRBJ2-3; 8 bases are shared with TRBD2. The CDR3 is 16 amino acids. Unmatched junction bases numbered 8, after V lost 4 bases and J lost 1 base. Germline V gene lookup returns CDR1 SGHRS and CDR2 YFSETQ. The CDR3 region is CASSRWSGRRTDTQYF. In DNA, the CDR3 is TGCGCCAGCAGCCGATGGAGCGGGAGACGCACAGATACGCAGTATTTT.

This clone has just one count. The CDR3 spells CASSREFVSYNEQFF. The CDR3 DNA reads as TGTGCCAGCAGCCGGGAGTTCGTCTCCTACAATGAGCAGTTCTTC. The chain couples TRBV14 to TRBJ2-1, with D possibly being TRBD2 (5 bases). Trimming left V 4 bases short and J 0 bases short, with 10 bases between. Per germline, CDR1 SGHDN and CDR2 FVKESK. This CDR3 comprises 15 residues.

This clone has just a few counts. The V and J genes are TRBV11-1 and TRBJ1-3; no clear D gene. Trimming stripped 5 bases from V and 4 bases from J, with 12 bases between. This CDR3 region has 14 residues. Germline CDR1 is SGHAT and CDR2 is FQDESV (reference sequence). CDR3 sequence: CASSRPGSGNTIYF. As DNA, the CDR3 is TGTGCCAGCAGCCGCCCCGGGTCCGGAAACACCATATATTTT.

V usage is TRBV11-2 and J usage is TRBJ2-7; the match to TRBD2 covers 10 bases. The CDR3 is 15 residues long. Germline trimming cut 3 bases from V and 2 bases from J; bases unmatched to any gene: 4. CDR1 is SGHAT, CDR2 FQNNGV, per germline. In DNA, the CDR3 is TGTGCCAGCAGCTTGGGTAGCGGGGGGCCCTACGAGCAGTACGTC. Its protein is CASSLGSGGPYEQYV.

The genes are TRBV7-8 and TRBJ1-2; TRBD1 matches at 7 bases. There are 13 residues in the CDR3. Per the germline V gene, CDR1 is SGHVS and CDR2 is FQNEAQ. The junction had 2 bases not matched to a gene; V was cut back by 5 bases and J by 2 bases. CDR3 residues: CASSLGQNYGYTF. The CDR3 DNA is TGTGCCAGCAGCCTGGGACAGAACTATGGCTACACCTTC.

The chain has TRBV28 and TRBJ2-7; 10 nucleotides line up with TRBD2. Trimming removed 6 bases from V and 4 bases from J; junction bases left unmatched: 6. The CDR3 totals 14 residues. Germline-derived CDR1 and CDR2 are MDHEN and SYDVKM. CDR3 DNA: TGTGCCAGCAGAGACTCGGGACTAGCGTACGAGCAGTACTTC. Translated, it gives CASRDSGLAYEQYF.

This chain uses TRBV28 with TRBJ1-1, with D tentatively TRBD1 (6 bases). The CDR3 runs to 14 residues. Germline CDR1 and CDR2: MDHEN and SYDVKM. Deletions cut 5 bases from V and 0 bases from J, with 10 bases between. The CDR3 DNA reads as TGTGCCAGCAGTCCCGGACAGATGAACACTGAAGCTTTCTTT. Amino acids: CASSPGQMNTEAFF.

The rearrangement uses TRBV15 and TRBJ1-2; D gene ambiguous. V was pared by 3 bases and J by 9 bases, with 14 bases between. The germline V gene encodes CDR1 LNHNV and CDR2 YYDKDF (reference sequence). This CDR3 region has 13 residues. The CDR3 coding sequence is TGTGCCACCAGCAGGGATAGTACCGGGAGCTACACCTTC. Its translation is CATSRDSTGSYTF.

V and J are TRBV7-9 and TRBJ1-6; the match to TRBD1 covers 7 bases. The CDR3 totals 15 residues. After removal of 5 bases from V and 2 bases from J, the junction contained 3 bases not matched to a gene. Germline CDR1 and CDR2: SEHNR and FQNEAQ (reference sequence). The CDR3: CASSAQGAYNSPLHF. For the CDR3, the DNA is TGTGCCAGCAGCGCCCAGGGGGCCTATAATTCACCCCTCCACTTT.

The genes are TRBV6-5 and TRBJ2-5; TRBD1 is a possible D gene (6 bases). Trimming pared 7 bases from V and 4 bases from J, leaving 19 bases between. There are 15 residues in the CDR3. CDR1 and CDR2 (germline): MNHEY, SVGAGI. The CDR3 region is CASKKAGDFIETQYF. For the CDR3, the DNA is TGTGCCAGCAAAAAAGCAGGGGATTTCATAGAGACCCAGTACTTC.

In this sample, this clone turned up once. At one of its ends the junction is not consistent with the germline gene, which may arise from a read error. The CDR3: CASSPRSQAGSLRF. As DNA, the CDR3 is TGTGCCAGCAGTCCGCGGTCGCAAGCGGGCTCGCTTCGTTTC. The V gene is TRBV6-2 or TRBV6-3, the J gene TRBJ2-7, with a tentative D call TRBD2 (6 bases). This CDR3 has 14 amino acids. In germline, CDR1 is MNHEY, CDR2 SVGEGT.

This sequence joins TRBV5-5 and TRBJ2-1; 8 nucleotides agree with TRBD2. CDR3 length: 16 residues. V dropped 0 bases and J dropped 2; count of bases not matched to a gene: 4. The germline V gene has CDR1 SGHKS and CDR2 YYEKEE (reference sequence). The CDR3 region has the DNA TGTGCCAGCAGCTTGGGGCAGCGGGGGACCTACAATGAGCAGTTCTTC. It translates to CASSLGQRGTYNEQFF.

This clone occurred once. The chain recombines TRBV7-9 with TRBJ1-1, with TRBD1 as a possible D gene (5 bases). V dropped 5 bases and J dropped 1 base, with 11 bases sitting between them. Germline values: CDR1 SEHNR, CDR2 FQNEAQ (reference sequence). The CDR3 is 14 amino acids. CDR3 sequence: CASSPGDSNTEAFF. CDR3 DNA sequence: TGTGCCAGCAGCCCCGGGGACTCGAACACTGAAGCTTTCTTT.

The chain employs TRBV27 and TRBJ2-3, with 15 bases aligning to TRBD2. Trimming cost V 3 bases and J 3 bases; bases outside gene matches: 1. The germline CDR1 and CDR2 sequences are MNHEY and SMNVEV (reference sequence). The CDR3 is 16 amino acids. CDR3 nucleotides: TGTGCCAGCAGTTTCGGGACTAGCGGGAGGACAGATACGCAGTATTTT. The encoded protein is CASSFGTSGRTDTQYF.

This sequence joins TRBV28 and TRBJ1-2, with 12 bases lining up with TRBD1. This CDR3 has 15 residues. V shed 6 bases, J shed 3 bases, and the junction held 5 bases outside the gene matches. The V gene's germline CDR1 is MDHEN and CDR2 SYDVKM. The DNA for the CDR3 is TGTGCCAGCAGGGGACAGGGGGCAGGGGACTATGGCTACACCTTC. This sequence encodes CASRGQGAGDYGYTF.